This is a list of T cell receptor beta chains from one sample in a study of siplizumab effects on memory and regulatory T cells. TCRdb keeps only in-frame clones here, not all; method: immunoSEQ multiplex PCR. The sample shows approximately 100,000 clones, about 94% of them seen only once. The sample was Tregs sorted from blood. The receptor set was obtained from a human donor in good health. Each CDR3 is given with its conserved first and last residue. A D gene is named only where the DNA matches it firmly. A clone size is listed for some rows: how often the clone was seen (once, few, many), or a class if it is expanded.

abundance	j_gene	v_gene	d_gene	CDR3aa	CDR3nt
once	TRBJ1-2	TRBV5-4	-	CASSLGTRGNYGYTF	TGTGCCAGCAGCTTGGGAACCAGGGGTAACTATGGCTACACCTTC
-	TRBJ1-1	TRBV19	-	CATLDGSYNTEAFF	TGTGCCACCTTGGACGGTTCCTATAACACAGAAGCTTTCTTT
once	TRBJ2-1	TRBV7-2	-	CASSLGVTFNNEQFF	TGTGCCAGCAGCTTAGGGGTAACCTTTAACAATGAGCAGTTCTTC
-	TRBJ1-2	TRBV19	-	CASSIGEGGYTF	TGTGCCAGTAGTATCGGCGAGGGAGGCTACACCTTC
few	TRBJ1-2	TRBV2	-	CASSEGVRLGGYTF	TGTGCCAGCAGTGAAGGAGTCCGACTAGGGGGCTACACCTTC
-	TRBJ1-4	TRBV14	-	CASSLTGPNEKLFF	TGTGCCAGCAGCCTTACAGGACCGAATGAAAAACTGTTTTTT
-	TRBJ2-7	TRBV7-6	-	CASSLAGGDEQYF	TGTGCCAGCAGCTTAGCGGGGGGTGACGAGCAGTACTTC
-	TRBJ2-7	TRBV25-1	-	CASSDPGLNEQYF	TGTGCCAGCAGTGATCCTGGCCTAAACGAGCAGTACTTC
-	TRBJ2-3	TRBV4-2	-	CASSQVLGTQYF	TGTGCCAGCAGCCAAGTTCTCGGTACGCAGTATTTT
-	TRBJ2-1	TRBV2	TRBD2	CASSKTSGGAHEQFF	TGTGCCAGCAGTAAAACTAGCGGGGGGGCGCATGAGCAGTTCTTC
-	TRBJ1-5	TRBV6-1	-	CASSDQTVHQPQHF	TGTGCCAGCAGTGACCAGACAGTCCATCAGCCCCAGCATTTT
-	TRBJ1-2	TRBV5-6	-	CASSFLNYGYTF	TGTGCCAGCAGCTTCTTGAACTATGGCTACACCTTC
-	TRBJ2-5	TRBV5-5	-	CASSLGPGKKETQYF	TGTGCCAGCAGCTTGGGACCGGGCAAAAAAGAGACCCAGTACTTC
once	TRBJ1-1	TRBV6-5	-	CASSYGMNTEAFF	TGTGCCAGCAGTTACGGTATGAACACTGAAGCTTTCTTT